Here is one T cell receptor (beta chain) with its context. This entry is derived from a study of T cell responses to AZD1222 COVID-19 vaccine. Generated by immunoSEQ multiplex PCR, the TCRdb table keeps only in-frame clones and is missing some. Among 150,000 to 200,000 clones listed, around 93% were seen once. The CDR3 has 13 residues. Trimming left V 3 bases short and J 4 bases short, with 12 bases between. Looked up from germline, CDR1 is GTSNPN and CDR2 is SVGIG (reference sequence). The chain combines TRBV30 with TRBJ1-1; D ambiguous. Material: peripheral blood, obtained 28 days after the second dose of the MenACWY control vaccine. The sequence derives from an adult who received the MenACWY meningococcal vaccine as a control. CDR3: CAWSPIPGTEAFF. CDR3 DNA sequence: TGTGCCTGGAGCCCTATTCCGGGCACTGAAGCTTTCTTT.